These 3 T cell receptor beta chains share one sample of origin, sequenced in a study of PD-1 blockade in classical Hodgkin lymphoma (dated by TCRdb to the early 2020s). Library creation used the immunoSEQ multiplex PCR assay. TCRdb's version of the immuneACCESS table is confined to in-frame rearrangements and falls short of the full clone set. An unresolved V gene accounts for under half of the shortfall where checked; the remainder is of unknown origin. The sample yields tens of thousands of clones; less than 95% were counted once. The biggest ten clones account for approximately 3% of the sample. What the time point label conveys for this sample: cycle 4 day 1 (C4D1), after five to seven weeks of nivolumab. Relapse after autologous stem cell transplantation had occurred in all trial patients, and cohorts A, B and C were distinguished by prior brentuximab vedotin exposure. The starting material was peripheral blood mononuclear cells (PBMCs), obtained before the fourth cycle of nivolumab. Receptors were obtained from a human donor with classical Hodgkin lymphoma.

The chain combines TRBV9 with TRBJ1-5; no clear D. The CDR3 contains 14 residues. Germline V lookup: CDR1 SGDLS, CDR2 YYNGEE. The ends were cut back, 2 bases at V and 7 bases at J, with 13 bases in the middle. CDR3 sequence: CASSVGRFGQPQHF. The DNA for the CDR3 is TGTGCCAGCAGCGTGGGGAGATTCGGGCAGCCCCAGCATTTT.

The genes are TRBV7-9 and TRBJ2-5, with a weak D call TRBD2 (6 bases). The CDR3 has 14 amino acids. Trimming took 0 bases from V and 2 from J, leaving 7 bases between them. The germline V gene encodes CDR1 SEHNR and CDR2 FQNEAQ (reference sequence). DNA of the CDR3: TGTGCCAGCAGCTTAGCCGGGAGACAAGAGACCCAGTACTTC. Residues: CASSLAGRQETQYF. The full variable domain, its missing parts supplied by reference TRBV7-9 and TRBJ2-5, is DTGVSQNPRHKITKRGQNVTFRCDPISEHNRLYWYRQTLGQGPEFLTYFQNEAQLEKSRLLSDRFSAERPKGSFSTLEIQRTEQGDSAMYLCASSLAGRQETQYFGPGTRLLVL.

The chain couples TRBV7-8 to TRBJ2-5; D possibly matches TRBD1 or TRBD2 (5 bases each). Germline loops: CDR1 SGHVS, CDR2 FQNEAQ. The CDR3 sequence is 13 residues long. Trimming stripped 5 bases from V and 6 bases from J, with 13 bases between. The CDR3 loop reads CASSQGPWQTQYF. CDR3 nucleotides: TGTGCCAGCAGCCAGGGACCTTGGCAGACCCAGTACTTC.